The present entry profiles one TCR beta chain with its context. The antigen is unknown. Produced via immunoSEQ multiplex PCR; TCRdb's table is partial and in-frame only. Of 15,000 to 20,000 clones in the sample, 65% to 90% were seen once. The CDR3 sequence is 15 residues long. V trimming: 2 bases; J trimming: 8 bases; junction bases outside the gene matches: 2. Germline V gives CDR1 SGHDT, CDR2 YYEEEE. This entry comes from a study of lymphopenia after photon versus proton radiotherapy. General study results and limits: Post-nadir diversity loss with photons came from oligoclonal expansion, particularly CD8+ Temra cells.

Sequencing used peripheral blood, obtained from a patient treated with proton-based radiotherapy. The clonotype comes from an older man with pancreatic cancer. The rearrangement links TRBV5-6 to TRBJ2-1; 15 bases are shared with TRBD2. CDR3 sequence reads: CASSFGLAGGDEQFF. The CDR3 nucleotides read TGTGCCAGCAGCTTCGGACTAGCGGGAGGGGATGAGCAGTTCTTC.